This note documents a single T cell receptor beta chain sequence. Its antigen is not identified. V was pared by 8 bases and J by 5 bases, with 19 bases between. CDR1 is SNHLY, CDR2 FYNNEI, per germline. The CDR3 totals 14 residues. The sample belongs to a study of CD8 T cells in ankylosing spondylitis. General study results and limits: A TCR beta motif of fewer than 10 highly homologous variants seemed to mark ankylosing spondylitis blood.

The authors made TCR beta libraries by quantitative 5'-RACE with molecular barcodes. Using its own MiXCR run on the 5' RACE reads, TCRdb lists one record per CDR3 protein. The sample carries around 150,000 distinct CDR3 sequences, about 7% recorded once. Sequenced input: blood, either unsorted or a sorted T cell fraction (not recorded which). The genes are TRBV2 and TRBJ2-7, with D perhaps TRBD2 (5 bases). This clonotype was sampled from a female donor with ankylosing spondylitis or in good health (not recorded which). CDR3 region: CASQIRALGNEQYF. The CDR3 DNA sequence: TGTGCCAGCCAAATTCGGGCCCTCGGGAACGAGCAGTACTTC.